This T cell receptor beta chain comes out of a study of T cells in localized non-small cell lung cancer. Whole-study results and caveats: Heterogeneity cannot be ruled out, as sequencing used one tumor region only. In the blood, greater T cell density corresponded to longer overall survival. Adjacent uninvolved lung tissue had the highest T cell clonality, exceeding tumor. For the top 100 tumor clones, a median around 61 also appeared in adjacent lung.

A word on this clone: The target antigen is unknown.

V dropped 2 bases and J dropped 5 bases, with 12 bases sitting between them. Germline V gives CDR1 SGHTA, CDR2 FQGNSA. CDR3 length equals 14 residues. The protocol was immunoSEQ multiplex PCR, while the TCRdb copy is restricted to in-frame clones and leaves out a portion. Here the sample spans under 45,000 clones, approximately 80% being singletons. The source of this sequence is a man aged 40-75 years with stage II lung adenocarcinoma. The starting material was PBMCs, obtained before any cancer treatment. The V call is TRBV7-2, the J call TRBJ1-2, with D possibly TRBD1 on 5 matching bases. The CDR3 here is CASSLPRREYGYTF. In DNA form, the CDR3 reads TGTGCCAGCAGCTTACCTCGCAGGGAATATGGCTACACCTTC.